Below are 29 T cell receptor beta chains sequenced from a single sample in a study of tumor and adjacent non-tumor tissue in lung cancer. TCRbeta libraries were built with three rounds of nested PCR, modified from ARM-PCR. From the multiplex PCR reads, TCRdb called clonotypes with MiXCR, one entry per CDR3 protein. This sample yields approximately 66,000 distinct CDR3 sequences, of which around 61% are seen a single time; around 29% belongs to the top ten. The template was RNA from unsorted bulk tissue. Distant lung tissue was collected more than 3 cm away from the tumor edge. The specimen sequenced was distant non-tumor lung tissue. The receptors were sampled from a man between 65 and 80 years old with non-small cell lung cancer.

This clonotype was observed a few times. The chain carries TRBV6-5 and TRBJ2-2; unclear D gene. Germline-derived CDR1 and CDR2 are MNHEY and SVGAGI. The CDR3 contains 14 residues. CDR3 sequence reads: CVSSPEYRTGELFF. The CDR3 nucleotides are TGTGTTAGCAGTCCAGAGTACCGTACCGGGGAGCTGTTTTTT.

This clonotype turned up a few times. Germline and junction disagree at one end, which may indicate a read error. The rearrangement uses TRBV5-1 and TRBJ2-2, with D possibly being TRBD2 (6 bases). Germline CDR1 SGHRS, CDR2 YFSETQ. The length of the CDR3 is 15 residues. CDR3 in amino acids: CASTPQGGSTGGLFF. CDR3 DNA sequence: TGCGCCAGCACTCCTCAGGGTGGATCCACCGGGGGGCTGTTTTTT.

The chain combines TRBV7-9 with TRBJ2-7, with 8 nucleotides matching TRBD2. The germline V gene has CDR1 SEHNR and CDR2 FQNEAQ (reference sequence). The CDR3 length is 14 residues. Trimming removed 1 base from V and 7 bases from J; junction bases left unmatched: 6. The CDR3 nucleotides are TGTGCCAGCAGCTTAGATTGGGCGGGGGGAGAGCAGTACTTC. As protein: CASSLDWAGGEQYF.

This clonotype was seen many times. The rearrangement links TRBV6-1 to TRBJ1-3; TRBD1 matches at 7 bases. The CDR3 has 14 residues. Germline CDR1 and CDR2: MNHNS and SASEGT. The V segment lost 8 bases and the J segment 5 bases; nucleotides outside the gene matches: 9. The CDR3 spells CASRDREPRNTIYF. CDR3 nucleotide sequence: TGTGCCAGCCGCGACAGGGAGCCCCGAAACACCATATATTTT.

The rearrangement links TRBV7-8 to TRBJ2-1, with 11 positions matching TRBD2. Losses at the gene ends were 2 bases for V and 3 bases for J; bases not matched to a gene: 12. Germline values: CDR1 SGHVS, CDR2 FQNEAQ. This CDR3 region has 19 residues. CDR3 sequence: CASSLWLAGGSINYNEQFF. The CDR3 DNA sequence: TGTGCCAGCAGCTTATGGCTAGCGGGGGGATCAATAAACTACAATGAGCAGTTCTTC. Full variable domain (missing parts from reference TRBV7-8 and TRBJ2-1): GAGVSQSPRYKVAKRGQDVALRCDPISGHVSLFWYQQALGQGPEFLTYFQNEAQLDKSGLPSDRFFAERPEGSVSTLKIQRTQQEDSAVYLCASSLWLAGGSINYNEQFFGPGTRLTVL.

On this clonotype: Likely a read error: the CDR3 ends without its conserved phenylalanine or tryptophan. The V gene is TRBV28, the J gene TRBJ1-1, with 8 nucleotides matching TRBD1. Per germline, CDR1 MDHEN and CDR2 SYDVKM. Trimming at V came to 6 bases and at J to 10 bases, leaving 7 bases not matched to a gene. This CDR3 contains 12 residues. CDR3 nucleotides: TGTGCCAGCAGCCCCCCAGACAGGGGAGCTTTCTGT. It encodes CASSPPDRGAFC.

On this clonotype itself: Given a much more abundant clone one base away, this may be a read error. This chain joins TRBV5-5 and TRBJ1-2; no reliable D call. From germline, CDR1 is SGHKS and CDR2 YYEKEE (reference sequence). The CDR3 has 15 amino acids. Here the CDR3 reads CTSSLALLRLEGYTF. CDR3 bases: TGTACCAGCAGCTTGGCTCTTCTCAGGCTGGAGGGCTACACCTTC.

Many counts were recorded for this clonotype. The CDR3 loop is CATKDGGSRNTIYF. For the CDR3, the DNA is TGTGCCACTAAAGATGGGGGGTCGCGGAACACCATATATTTT. The V gene is TRBV28, the J gene TRBJ1-3; D might be TRBD1 (5 bases). The CDR3 sequence is 14 residues long. V lost 10 bases and J 7 bases, leaving 20 bases between the germline ends. Looked up from germline, CDR1 is MDHEN and CDR2 is SYDVKM.

Comment on this clonotype: A read error is possible here, since a much larger clone lies one base away. CDR3 region: CASSLNPSRGVRSGELFF. CDR3 coding DNA: TGTGCCAGCAGCCTTAACCCGTCAAGGGGGGTACGCTCCGGGGAGCTGTTTTTT. The chain employs TRBV4-2 and TRBJ2-2, with D perhaps assigned TRBD1 or TRBD2 (6 bases each). Trimming removed 4 bases at V and 6 bases at J, with 24 bases between. Germline V CDR1 and CDR2: LGHNA, YNFKEQ. This CDR3 contains 18 residues.

About this clonotype itself: This CDR3 fails to terminate in the conserved phenylalanine or tryptophan, so it likely reflects a read error. The chain has TRBV6-1 and TRBJ1-6; unclear D gene. This CDR3 is built from 15 residues. The germline V and J ends were trimmed by 4 bases and 3 bases, with 10 bases remaining between them. CDR1 and CDR2 (germline): MNHNS, SASEGT. The CDR3, as DNA: TGTGCCAGCAGTGGTCGTCCCATCTATAATTCACCCCTCCACTCT. Its protein is CASSGRPIYNSPLHS.

With respect to this clonotype: Lacking the conserved final phenylalanine or tryptophan, this CDR3 likely reflects a read error. V is TRBV6-1 and J is TRBJ2-5; D is ambiguous. Germline CDR1 reads MNHNS; CDR2 reads SASEGT. The CDR3 runs 14 residues. CDR3 DNA: TGTGCTAGCAGTGAAGAACGGACCCGGGAGACCCAGTACCTC. Translated, it gives CASSEERTRETQYL.

This clonotype ranks as medium-sized (0.01 to 0.1%). The chain combines TRBV4-1 with TRBJ2-7; 8 bases line up with TRBD1. The CDR3 covers 15 residues. The trim removed 1 base at V and 4 bases at J, leaving 6 bases unmatched. Germline V CDR1 and CDR2: MGHRA, YSYEKL. CDR3 in amino acids: CASSQAQGVLYEQYF. The CDR3 nucleotides are TGCGCCAGCAGCCAAGCACAGGGGGTTCTTTACGAGCAGTACTTC.

This clonotype was observed a single time. It may be a read error: a sequence one base away is much more abundant. This chain connects TRBV29-1 to TRBJ1-3; D perhaps matches TRBD1 (5 bases). The CDR3 has 13 residues. Germline V gene lookup returns CDR1 SQVTM and CDR2 ANQGSEA. CDR3 protein: CSVERGGGNIIYF. The CDR3 DNA is TGCAGCGTTGAGAGGGGAGGTGGAAACATCATATATTTT.

On this clonotype itself: A read error may account for a junction end that differs from germline. CDR3 region: CVSSRKTENSEAFF. The DNA for the CDR3 is TGTGTCAGCAGCAGAAAGACGGAGAACAGTGAAGCCTTCTTT. The chain links TRBV11-2 to TRBJ1-1; no reliable D call. The CDR3 contains 14 residues. Germline V lookup: CDR1 SGHAT, CDR2 FQNNGV.

This clonotype was detected ten times or more. V is TRBV12-3 or TRBV12-4 and J is TRBJ1-2; D gene ambiguous. V shed 1 base and J shed 6 bases, with 6 bases lying between them. This CDR3 is 12 amino acids long. The CDR3 DNA sequence: TGTGCCAGCAGTTTAGGCGGGAATGGCTACACCTTC. Protein sequence: CASSLGGNGYTF.

The chain is built from TRBV6-5 and TRBJ2-2, with 15 bases matching TRBD2. Trimming at V came to 6 bases and at J to 1 base, leaving 3 bases not matched to a gene. CDR3 length: 17 residues. Per the germline V gene, CDR1 is MNHEY and CDR2 is SVGAGI. The CDR3 reads CASSGTSGGKNTGELFF. CDR3 coding DNA: TGTGCCAGCAGCGGGACTAGCGGGGGGAAGAACACCGGGGAGCTGTTTTTT.

In the case of this clonotype: Likely a read error: the CDR3 ends without its conserved phenylalanine or tryptophan. This sequence joins TRBV5-5 and TRBJ2-5; TRBD2 matches 7 bases. CDR1 is SGHKS, CDR2 YYEKEE, per germline (reference sequence). The CDR3 length is 12 residues. CDR3 sequence (DNA): TGTGTCAGCAGCGGTTCCGCGGGGGCCCAGTACCTC. It encodes CVSSGSAGAQYL.

Worth noting for this clonotype: Compared with germline, one end of the junction differs, possibly owing to a read error. V usage is TRBV11-2 and J usage is TRBJ2-7; D may be TRBD1 (5 bases). Germline V CDR1 and CDR2: SGHAT, FQNNGV. This CDR3 contains 14 residues. The CDR3 bases are TGTGCCAGCAGCTTAGGAGACAGAAACAACGAGCAGTGTTTC. This codes for CASSLGDRNNEQCF.

Turning to this clonotype: This may arise from a read error, as a much more abundant clone is one base away. V gene TRBV12-3 or TRBV12-4 combines with J gene TRBJ2-6; possibly TRBD1 for D (6 bases). This CDR3 has 15 residues. CDR3 loop: CASSYTGSGPNVLTF. The CDR3 nucleotides read TGTGCCAGCAGTTACACAGGGTCTGGGCCCAACGTCCTGACTTTC.

As concerns this clonotype: The junction does not match germline at one end; this may be a read error. The rearrangement links TRBV11-2 to TRBJ2-1; D remains ambiguous. There are 12 residues in the CDR3. CDR1 SGHAT and CDR2 FQNNGV come from the germline V gene. CDR3 amino acids: CTSRLARNERFF. DNA for the CDR3: TGTACCAGCAGATTAGCTCGAAATGAGCGGTTCTTC.

In the case of this clonotype: A junction end diverges from the germline sequence, so it may reflect a read error. The chain joins TRBV11-2 to TRBJ2-7; no firm D call. The CDR3 has 14 residues. Per the germline V gene, CDR1 is SGHAT and CDR2 is FQNNGV. The CDR3, as DNA: TGTGTCAGCAGCCTCGGGTCGAGTTCCTACGAGCAGTACTTC. It encodes CVSSLGSSSYEQYF.

As concerns this clonotype: The conserved phenylalanine or tryptophan is not found at the CDR3 terminus, so this likely reflects a read error. This sequence joins TRBV28 and TRBJ2-7, with D possibly called TRBD1 or TRBD2 (5 bases each). In germline, CDR1 is MDHEN, CDR2 SYDVKM. CDR3 length: 16 amino acids. V was cut by 2 bases and J by 3 bases, with 17 bases left in between. CDR3 nucleotides: TGTGCCAGCAGTTTACTCCCCGGGGCGGGCTACTACGAGCAGTACTTA. Translating gives CASSLLPGAGYYEQYL.

Worth noting for this clonotype: A much larger clone differs from this one at a single base, so this may be a read error. This chain connects TRBV12-3 or TRBV12-4 to TRBJ2-4; D is perhaps TRBD1 or TRBD2 (5 bases each). Trimming took 8 bases from V and 3 from J, leaving 20 bases between them. CDR3 length equals 16 residues. CDR3 sequence: CASSDVRGVVKNIQYF. CDR3 nucleotide sequence: TGTGCCAGCTCGGACGTAAGGGGAGTAGTCAAAAACATTCAGTACTTC.

Regarding this clonotype: This could be a read error, since a much larger clone is one nucleotide away. This chain uses TRBV6-1 with TRBJ2-4, with no clear D. The germline V gene encodes CDR1 MNHNS and CDR2 SASEGT. CDR3 length equals 14 residues. The CDR3 sequence is CASSEAVAENIQYF. The CDR3 DNA is TGTGCCAGCAGTGAAGCAGTAGCCGAAAACATTCAGTACTTC.

Comment on this clonotype: Just one base apart from a much larger clone, this may be a read error. V gene TRBV6-1 combines with J gene TRBJ2-3; unclear D gene. The V gene's germline CDR1 is MNHNS and CDR2 SASEGT. Trimming took off 10 bases at V and 2 bases at J, with 16 bases between the two ends. This CDR3 is built from 14 residues. The DNA of the CDR3 is TGTGCCAACAAGACGGGCACAAACACAGATACGCAGTATTTT. The encoded protein is CANKTGTNTDTQYF.

This clonotype was seen only once. The genes are TRBV5-1 and TRBJ2-5; 16 bases align to TRBD2. The germline V gene has CDR1 SGHRS and CDR2 YFSETQ. There are 18 residues in the CDR3. V was clipped by 3 bases and J by 9 bases; unmatched bases: 14. The CDR3 sequence: CASSSTGTSGGAAEAQYF. CDR3 bases: TGCGCCAGCAGCTCCACCGGGACTAGCGGGGGGGCCGCGGAGGCCCAGTACTTC.

The V call is TRBV29-1, the J call TRBJ2-3, with 7 bases identical to TRBD1. There are 20 residues in the CDR3. Per the germline V gene, CDR1 is SQVTM and CDR2 is ANQGSEA. This CDR3 is CRARQGVSTRGLIETDTQYF. For the CDR3, the DNA is TGCAGAGCGAGACAGGGAGTGAGCACCAGGGGTTTGATCGAAACAGATACGCAGTATTTT.

About this clonotype: Since no conserved phenylalanine or tryptophan closes the CDR3, a read error is the likely cause. No DNA is shown, since the ends of the CDR3 on it are uncertain; the CDR3 is the one TCRdb lists. The chain combines TRBV6-6 with TRBJ2-7; no check of the table's D call, TRBD1, against the DNA was made. The CDR3 is 12 residues long, counting both termini. CDR1 MNHNY and CDR2 SVGAGI come from the germline V gene (reference sequence). CDR3: CASEGASYEKYL.

Of note for this clonotype: Possible read error: a much larger clone is one base away. The chain links TRBV6-4 to TRBJ2-1; D gene unclear. CDR3 length: 13 amino acids. Germline CDR1 and CDR2: MRHNA and SNTAGT. CDR3: CASGDTDYNEQFF. In nucleotides, the CDR3 is TGTGCCAGCGGTGACACCGATTACAATGAGCAGTTCTTC.